This T cell receptor beta chain stems from a study of CD8+CD57+ T cells in acquired aplastic anemia. Study conclusions and caveats: Levels of CD8+ Simpson's diversity were not significantly distinct in patients versus controls.

Germline V CDR1 and CDR2: SQVTM, ANQGSEA. V was trimmed by 6 bases and J by 0 bases, leaving 8 bases between them. CDR3 length: 13 residues. CDR3 and TCR beta VDJ profiling relied on a genomic DNA template. TCRdb passed the reads through MiXCR, listing each CDR3 protein once. In the table there are some 220,000 distinct CDR3 sequences, 34% of which are singletons. In its sample, this clonotype was seen many times. No antigen is known for it. The sequence derives from a human donor in good health, serving as a control. Sequencing input: sorted CD4+, CD8+, or CD8+CD57+ T cells (not recorded which) from PBMCs. This rearrangement joins TRBV29-1 to TRBJ2-2; D perhaps matches TRBD1 (6 bases). The CDR3 sequence: CSVRTANTGELFF. In DNA, the CDR3 is TGCAGCGTCCGGACAGCGAACACCGGGGAGCTGTTTTTT.